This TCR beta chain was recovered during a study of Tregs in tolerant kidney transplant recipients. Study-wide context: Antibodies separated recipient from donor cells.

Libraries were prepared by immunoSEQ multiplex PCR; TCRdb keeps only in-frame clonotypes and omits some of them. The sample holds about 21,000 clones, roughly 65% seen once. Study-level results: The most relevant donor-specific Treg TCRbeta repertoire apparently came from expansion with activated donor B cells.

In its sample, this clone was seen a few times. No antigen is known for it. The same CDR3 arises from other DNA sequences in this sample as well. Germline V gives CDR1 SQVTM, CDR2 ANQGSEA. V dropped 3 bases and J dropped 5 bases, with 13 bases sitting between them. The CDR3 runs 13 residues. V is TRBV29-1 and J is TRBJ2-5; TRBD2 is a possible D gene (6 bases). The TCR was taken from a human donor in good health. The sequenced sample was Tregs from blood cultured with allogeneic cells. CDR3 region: CSVEVGGAETQYF. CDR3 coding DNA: TGCAGCGTTGAGGTAGGAGGGGCGGAGACCCAGTACTTC. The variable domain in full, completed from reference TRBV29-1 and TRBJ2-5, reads SAVISQKPSRDICQRGTSLTIQCQVDSQVTMMFWYRQQPGQSLTLIATANQGSEATYESGFVIDKFPISRPNLTFSTLTVSNMSPEDSSIYLCSVEVGGAETQYFGPGTRLLVL.